One TCR beta chain is described in this entry. Its specific antigen is unknown. Qualities for individual bases were not recorded, and no much larger clone is one base off. Library preparation used PCR. TCRdb shows the sequencer as NextSeq 500. Bulk TCR libraries were made following a previously described method, with the TCR primers given in Table S5. Purification of total RNA was performed with the Qiagen AllPrep DNA/RNA kit. Before analysis, reads from multiple sequencing runs of one library were combined. The authors' pipeline ran thus. Reads were retained only if their TCR constant sequence matched exactly, and those retained reads were trimmed to 150 nt and grouped according to their 12-nt molecular barcodes. Reads within each barcode group were sub-clustered using a 15% Levenshtein threshold, and quality-weighted consensus sequences were constructed for each RNA molecule. Non-functional sequences were discarded, and so were lower-count sequences lying one edit away from another sequence. Based on fitting two negative binomial distributions, any barcode sub-cluster with under 20% of the maximum read count was discarded. TCRdb's own reprocessing of the public reads used fastp at Q25 and MiXCR and kept productive beta chains. Entries are consolidated by CDR3 protein sequence, retaining the most common genes and DNA. The V and J calls, along with clone size, are taken from TCRdb and not from the paper's own processing. Present in this sample are roughly 320,000 distinct CDR3 sequences, roughly a quarter of which were seen just once. 0.65% to 0.75% of the sample rests with the top ten.

The germline V gene gives CDR1 as ENHRY and CDR2 as SYGVKD. The CDR3 covers 13 residues, taking in both the cysteine and the phenylalanine. The DNA shown is the 39-base CDR3, in frame from base 1. V was cut back by 8 bases and J by 5 bases, leaving a gap of 15 bases between them. The data originate from a study of molecular identifiers for immune sequencing clone quantification (dated by TCRdb to 2017 to 2018). Some background on the complete study: For a replicate experiment, the RNA from either roughly 18,000 or 92,000 naive CD8 T cells was divided into five aliquots, and four of those aliquots went on to sequencing. The study was a methods study using CD8 T cells to benchmark molecular-identifier clustering-based TCR repertoire sequencing (MIDCIRS) and TCR RNA copy counting.

The paper's findings and limits, for the study overall: In CMV-specific effector cells, over 99% of molecules were held by clones above 20 RNA copies, whereas under 1% of molecules were held by such clones in naive cells. Modeling indicated approximately 3 TCR RNA copies recovered per cell, compared with 7.5 to 10 by digital PCR, which implies a capture efficiency of around 31%. The sizes of highly expanded clones could end up underestimated when identical TCR molecules share a barcode. When barcode sub-clustering was omitted, TCR diversity was inflated by chimeric consensus sequences, with chimeras reaching as high as 47%. Spiked-in Jurkat TCR RNA equal to a single cell's worth was reported to be detectable even within one million naive CD8 T cells. Naive libraries contained spiked-in Jurkat TCR RNA (approximately nine copies' worth), which is not part of the donor repertoire.

Naive CD8 T cell libraries were made from approximately 20,000 to 1,000,000 sorted cells using 10%, 30% or 50% of purified RNA. Naive CD8 T cells, defined as CD8+CD4-CCR7+CD45RA+, were FACS-sorted into RLT Plus buffer on a BD FACSAria II. To test detection sensitivity, Jurkat RNA equivalent to more than eight TCR copies was spiked into samples of about 19,000-1,100,000 naive CD8 T cells. CD8 T cells were enriched with RosetteSep CD8+ T Cell Enrichment Cocktail and Ficoll-Paque, followed by ACK red cell lysis. The source material was naive CD8+ T cells from blood, with Jurkat cell RNA spiked in. The sample's cell subset or site label, decoded: FACS-sorted CD8+CD4-CCR7+CD45RA+ naive T cells. The sequence is built from TRBV10-3 and TRBJ1-2, and perhaps TRBD1 as D gene, on 6 matching bases. The clonotype was recovered from a human donor in good health. Some libraries in this study had Jurkat cell RNA spiked in. CDR3 region: CAIGQGGTYGYTF. The DNA is as follows: TGTGCCATCGGGCAGGGAGGGACATATGGCTACACCTTC.